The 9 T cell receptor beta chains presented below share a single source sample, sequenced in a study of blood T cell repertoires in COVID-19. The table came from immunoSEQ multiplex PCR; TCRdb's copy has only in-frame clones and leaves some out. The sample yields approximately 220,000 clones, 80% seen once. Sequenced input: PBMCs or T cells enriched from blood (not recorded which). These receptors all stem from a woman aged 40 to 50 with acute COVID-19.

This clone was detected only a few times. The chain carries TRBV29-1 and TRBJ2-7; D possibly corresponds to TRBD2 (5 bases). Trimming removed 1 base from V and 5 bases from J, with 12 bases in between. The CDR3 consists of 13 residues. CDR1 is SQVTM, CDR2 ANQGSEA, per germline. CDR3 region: CSVEGLGAHEQYF. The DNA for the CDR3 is TGCAGCGTTGAAGGGTTGGGAGCCCACGAGCAGTACTTC.

CDR3 sequence reads: CASSKTGDSEAFF. CDR3 DNA: TGTGCCAGCAGTAAGACAGGCGACTCTGAAGCTTTCTTT. This chain uses TRBV6-5 with TRBJ1-1, with TRBD1 as a possible D gene (6 bases). The V and J ends lost 5 bases and 6 bases respectively, with 13 bases between them. From germline, CDR1 is MNHEY and CDR2 SVGAGI. The length of the CDR3 is 13 residues.

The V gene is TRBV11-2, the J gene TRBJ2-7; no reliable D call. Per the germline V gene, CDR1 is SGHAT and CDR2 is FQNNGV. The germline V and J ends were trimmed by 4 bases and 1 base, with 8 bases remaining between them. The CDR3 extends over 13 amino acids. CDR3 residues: CASSSSPSYEQYF. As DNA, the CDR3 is TGTGCCAGCAGCTCGTCCCCGTCCTACGAGCAGTACTTC.

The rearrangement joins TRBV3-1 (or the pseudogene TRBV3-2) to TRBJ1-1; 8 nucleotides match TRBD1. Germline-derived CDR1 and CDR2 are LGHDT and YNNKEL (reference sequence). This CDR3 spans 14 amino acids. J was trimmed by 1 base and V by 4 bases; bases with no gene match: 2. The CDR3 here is CASSLGTGNTEAFF. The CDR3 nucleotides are TGTGCCAGCAGCCTGGGGACAGGGAACACTGAAGCTTTCTTT.

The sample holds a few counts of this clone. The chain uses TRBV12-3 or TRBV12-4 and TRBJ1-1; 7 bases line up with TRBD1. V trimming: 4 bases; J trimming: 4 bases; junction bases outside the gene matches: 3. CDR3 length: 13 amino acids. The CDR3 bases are TGTGCCAGCAGTTCCACAGGGGCCACTGAAGCTTTCTTT. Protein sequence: CASSSTGATEAFF.

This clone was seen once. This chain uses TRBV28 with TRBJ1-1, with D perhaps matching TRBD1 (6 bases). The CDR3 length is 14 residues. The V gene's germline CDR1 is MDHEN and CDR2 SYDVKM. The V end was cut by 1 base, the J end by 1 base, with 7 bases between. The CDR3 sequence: CASSLYRANTEAFF. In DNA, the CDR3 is TGTGCCAGCAGTTTATACAGGGCGAACACTGAAGCTTTCTTT.

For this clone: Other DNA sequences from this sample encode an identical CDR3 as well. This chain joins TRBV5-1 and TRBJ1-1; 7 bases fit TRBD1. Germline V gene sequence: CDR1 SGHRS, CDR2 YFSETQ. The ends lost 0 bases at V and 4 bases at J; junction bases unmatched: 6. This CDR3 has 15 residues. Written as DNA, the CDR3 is TGCGCCAGCAGCTTGGGACAGGGAGTGGGCACTGAAGCTTTCTTT. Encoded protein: CASSLGQGVGTEAFF.

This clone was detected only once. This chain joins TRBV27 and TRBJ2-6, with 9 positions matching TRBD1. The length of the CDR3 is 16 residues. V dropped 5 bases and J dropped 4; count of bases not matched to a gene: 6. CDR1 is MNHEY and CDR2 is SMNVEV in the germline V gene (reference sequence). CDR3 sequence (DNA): TGTGCCAGCAGTCTACAGGGGGCGATGGGGGCCAACGTCCTGACTTTC. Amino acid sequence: CASSLQGAMGANVLTF.

CDR3 sequence reads: CASSLFGRGSYNEQFF. CDR3 nucleotides: TGTGCCAGCAGCCTCTTCGGGCGGGGGTCCTACAATGAGCAGTTCTTC. The chain couples TRBV7-6 to TRBJ2-1, with 7 bases aligning to TRBD2. Per the germline V gene, CDR1 is SGHVS and CDR2 is FNYEAQ. V lost 5 bases and J lost 1; bases outside the gene matches: 8. The CDR3 totals 16 residues. Based on the CDR3 plus reference TRBV7-6 and TRBJ2-1, the full variable domain is GAGVSQSPRYKVTKRGQDVALRCDPISGHVSLYWYRQALGQGPEFLTYFNYEAQQDKSGLPNDRFSAERPEGSISTLTIQRTEQRDSAMYRCASSLFGRGSYNEQFFGPGTRLTVL.